The 20 T cell receptor beta chains presented below share a single source sample, sequenced in a study of T cells in Graves' hyperthyroidism and ophthalmopathy. TCR beta CDR3 region amplification was performed from RNA transcripts. First-round RT-PCR targeting the TCR CDR3 was performed with the HTBI primer set. One entry per CDR3 protein, called by TCRdb with MiXCR from the multiplex PCR reads. Here the sample spans fewer than 900,000 distinct CDR3 sequences, around 15% being singletons. The sample taken for sequencing was blood. These receptors all stem from a man aged 18-30 years with Graves' hyperthyroidism.

Many counts were recorded for this clonotype. The chain links TRBV7-6 to TRBJ1-1; maybe TRBD1 (5 bases). V was shortened by 2 bases and J by 5 bases, with 21 bases between the two germline ends. This CDR3 has 17 amino acids. Germline V lookup: CDR1 SGHVS, CDR2 FNYEAQ. CDR3 protein: CASSLTPGTPVRTEAFF. DNA of the CDR3: TGTGCCAGCAGCTTAACCCCAGGGACCCCTGTTCGTACTGAAGCTTTCTTT.

In this sample, this clonotype turned up a few times. The chain employs TRBV7-2 and TRBJ1-2; D gene unclear. CDR3 length equals 15 residues. V dropped 1 base and J dropped 4 bases, with 13 bases sitting between them. Germline V gene sequence: CDR1 SGHTA, CDR2 FQGNSA. CDR3 sequence: CASSLEERPLYGYTF. The CDR3, as DNA: TGTGCCAGCAGCTTAGAGGAGAGACCCCTCTATGGCTACACCTTC.

The table lists this clonotype with many counts. V and J are TRBV7-2 and TRBJ2-7, with D unresolved. Germline CDR1 is SGHTA and CDR2 is FQGNSA. Trimming took 5 bases from V and 2 from J, leaving 10 bases between them. CDR3 length: 13 amino acids. The chain's CDR3 is CASSDTTPYEQYF. CDR3 sequence (DNA): TGTGCCAGCAGCGACACAACCCCCTACGAGCAGTACTTC.

The V gene is TRBV7-3, the J gene TRBJ2-5, with a tentative D call TRBD2 (5 bases). V gave up 1 base and J gave up 2 bases, with 11 bases separating them. The CDR3 covers 15 residues. Germline V gene lookup returns CDR1 SGHTA and CDR2 FQGTGA. CDR3 sequence: CASSLSRDRQETQYF. The CDR3 DNA follows: TGTGCCAGCAGCTTAAGCCGGGATCGGCAAGAGACCCAGTACTTC.

This clonotype was picked up a small number of times. The J gene is TRBJ2-7, the V gene TRBV29-1; unclear D gene. The length of the CDR3 is 15 residues. V lost 3 bases and J lost 7, with 22 bases in between. Germline lookup yields CDR1 SQVTM and CDR2 ANQGSEA. The CDR3 here is CSVDLEGYGKEEQYF. CDR3 nucleotides: TGCAGCGTTGATCTCGAAGGGTATGGAAAGGAGGAGCAGTACTTC.

The sample holds many counts of this clonotype. The chain couples TRBV6-1 to TRBJ2-7, with D possibly matching TRBD2 (5 bases). The germline V and J ends were trimmed by 2 bases and 3 bases, with 14 bases remaining between them. Germline V gene data show CDR1 as MNHNS and CDR2 as SASEGT. This CDR3 is built from 15 residues. As DNA, the CDR3 is TGTGCCAGCAGTGAATACCCTTCCCGGGACTACGAGCAGTACTTC. This encodes CASSEYPSRDYEQYF.

This clonotype was picked up many times. The V call is TRBV5-1, the J call TRBJ2-3, with 7 bases lining up with TRBD2. Looked up from germline, CDR1 is SGHRS and CDR2 is YFSETQ. V lost 2 bases to trimming and J lost 5 bases; unmatched junction nucleotides: 5. The CDR3 has 14 amino acids. The CDR3 DNA follows: TGCGCCAGCAGCTTTGAACTAGCGATAGATACGCAGTATTTT. Translated: CASSFELAIDTQYF.

This clonotype was detected many times. The rearrangement links TRBV2 to TRBJ2-7; 9 bases line up with TRBD2. J was trimmed by 3 bases and V by 4 bases; bases with no gene match: 10. Germline V gives CDR1 SNHLY, CDR2 FYNNEI. This CDR3 region has 16 residues. CDR3 sequence: CASSGGGGGPFYEQYF. CDR3 DNA sequence: TGTGCCAGCAGTGGCGGCGGGGGGGGCCCCTTCTACGAGCAGTACTTC.

Only a few counts were recorded for this clonotype. V is TRBV7-9 and J is TRBJ1-1, with unresolved D. Deletions cut 2 bases from V and 2 bases from J, with 9 bases between. Germline CDR1 reads SEHNR; CDR2 reads FQNEAQ (reference sequence). There are 14 residues in the CDR3. This chain's CDR3 is CASSLIGANTEAFF. CDR3 DNA sequence: TGTGCCAGCAGCTTAATCGGAGCAAACACTGAAGCTTTCTTT.

Turning to this clonotype: This sequence may be a read error, since a much larger clone differs from it by one base. This chain connects TRBV24-1 to TRBJ1-2; 10 positions agree with TRBD1. Trimming took 4 bases from V and 4 from J; bases not matched to a gene: 5. The CDR3 consists of 15 residues. Per germline, CDR1 KGHDR and CDR2 SFDVKD. DNA of the CDR3: TGTGCCACCAGTGAAACGACAGGGGGCGGCTATGGCTACACCTTC. It translates to CATSETTGGGYGYTF.

The V call is TRBV9, the J call TRBJ1-1; 9 nucleotides align to TRBD1. V lost 3 bases to trimming and J lost 6 bases; unmatched junction nucleotides: 3. CDR1 and CDR2 from the germline V gene are SGDLS and YYNGEE. The CDR3 sequence is 13 residues long. CDR3 bases: TGTGCCAGCAGCGGAGGGACAGGGCCTGAAGCTTTCTTT. It translates to CASSGGTGPEAFF.

The genes are TRBV19 and TRBJ2-3; D remains unclear. Germline loops: CDR1 LNHDA, CDR2 SQIVND (reference sequence). V lost 6 bases and J lost 2, with 9 bases in between. The CDR3 contains 13 residues. The CDR3 spells CASRVASTDTQYF. The CDR3 DNA reads as TGTGCCAGTAGAGTGGCTTCCACAGATACGCAGTATTTT.

This clonotype was seen at least ten times. This rearrangement joins TRBV11-2 to TRBJ1-1; no reliable D call. The germline V and J ends were trimmed by 5 bases and 4 bases, with 11 bases remaining between them. CDR1 is SGHAT, CDR2 FQNNGV, per germline. The CDR3 contains 13 residues. In nucleotides, the CDR3 is TGTGCCAGCAGCCCAGACCTACGCACTGAAGCTTTCTTT. Protein sequence: CASSPDLRTEAFF.

This clonotype was detected ten times or more. The rearrangement uses TRBV10-3 and TRBJ2-7; the match to TRBD2 covers 8 bases. The CDR3 spans 15 residues. V dropped 4 bases and J dropped 4; count of bases not matched to a gene: 9. CDR1 and CDR2 (germline): ENHRY, SYGVKD. CDR3 nucleotides: TGTGCCATCAGTGCGGCCTCGGGAGGGGTTTACGAGCAGTACTTC. Protein sequence: CAISAASGGVYEQYF.

This clonotype has at least ten counts. The rearrangement uses TRBV7-2 and TRBJ1-4, with D perhaps matching TRBD1 (6 bases). CDR3 length equals 14 residues. Trimming took off 5 bases at V and 8 bases at J, with 15 bases between the two ends. Germline lookup yields CDR1 SGHTA and CDR2 FQGNSA. The CDR3 nucleotides are TGTGCCAGCAGCCCTCTGGGGGCACGGGAAAAACTGTTTTTT. It specifies CASSPLGAREKLFF.

This clonotype was detected only a few times. This chain connects TRBV15 to TRBJ1-6; D unresolved. The CDR3 is 14 amino acids. Trimming removed 0 bases from V and 8 bases from J, with 8 bases in between. The germline CDR1 and CDR2 sequences are LNHNV and YYDKDF (reference sequence). This CDR3 reads CATSREGRYSPLHF. The CDR3 DNA is TGTGCCACCAGCAGAGAGGGTCGTTATTCACCCCTCCACTTT.

The V call is TRBV2, the J call TRBJ2-7; possible D gene TRBD1, 6 bases. This CDR3 comprises 15 residues. V lost 1 base and J lost 3, with 13 bases in between. Germline CDR1 SNHLY, CDR2 FYNNEI. As DNA, the CDR3 is TGTGCCAGCAGTGAAGGACAGGAAAAATTCTACGAGCAGTACTTC. Residues: CASSEGQEKFYEQYF.

The chain links TRBV7-2 to TRBJ2-7; D is unclear. V was pared by 5 bases and J by 6 bases, with 17 bases between. This CDR3 spans 14 amino acids. The germline CDR1 and CDR2 sequences are SGHTA and FQGNSA. The CDR3 DNA is TGTGCCAGCAGCAATACAAATTTAGCAGGCGAGCAGTACTTC. It translates to CASSNTNLAGEQYF. Supplemented by reference TRBV7-2 and TRBJ2-7, the full variable domain reads GAGVSQSPSNKVTEKGKDVELRCDPISGHTALYWYRQSLGQGLEFLIYFQGNSAPDKSGLPSDRFSAERTGGSVSTLTIQRTQQEDSAVYLCASSNTNLAGEQYFGPGTRLTVT.

This clonotype was seen repeatedly, ten times or more. The rearrangement joins TRBV27 to TRBJ2-2, with 7 bases that match TRBD1. Losses at the gene ends were 4 bases for V and 2 bases for J; bases not matched to a gene: 7. This CDR3 region has 16 residues. Germline V lookup: CDR1 MNHEY, CDR2 SMNVEV (reference sequence). The CDR3 sequence is CASSSSGTANTGELFF. The CDR3, as DNA: TGTGCCAGCAGTTCTTCCGGGACAGCCAACACCGGGGAGCTGTTTTTT.

The J gene is TRBJ2-6, the V gene TRBV5-1; 7 nucleotides line up with TRBD1. This CDR3 contains 17 residues. Germline V CDR1 and CDR2: SGHRS, YFSETQ. J lost 2 bases, V lost 4 bases, and 9 bases had no gene match. CDR3 sequence (DNA): TGCGCCAGCAGCACCTCGTCCACAGGGGCTGGGGCCAACGTCCTGACTTTC. Protein product: CASSTSSTGAGANVLTF.